Sequencing of this T cell receptor beta chain was carried out in a study of multiple sclerosis patients with progressive multifocal leukoencephalopathy. J was trimmed by 7 bases and V by 4 bases; bases with no gene match: 10. The CDR3 runs to 16 residues. CDR1 SGDLS and CDR2 YYNGEE come from the germline V gene. Time point meaning: time of PML onset. The T3 samples were drawn when PML began. A note on this clone: Its antigen is unidentified.

General study findings and limits: Preferential TRBV-TRBJ pairings or common gene usage were not detected at PML.

Every PCR reaction included synthetic inline CDR3 controls for all V-J pairings. This table comes from immunoSEQ multiplex PCR, and its TCRdb copy is limited to in-frame clones, with some not included. The table includes some 31,000 clones, over 75% detected once. This clonotype was obtained from a human donor with progressive multifocal leukoencephalopathy. V is TRBV9 and J is TRBJ2-1, with 11 positions matching TRBD2. Here the sequenced sample was PBMCs, taken from a patient treated with natalizumab. The CDR3 bases are TGTGCCAGCAGCCCTATACTAGCGGGAGTGAGGAATGAGCAGTTCTTC. Translation gives CASSPILAGVRNEQFF. Using reference TRBV9 and TRBJ2-1 for the parts outside the CDR3, the full variable domain is DSGVTQTPKHLITATGQRVTLRCSPRSGDLSVYWYQQSLDQGLQFLIQYYNGEERAKGNILERFSAQQFPDLHSELNLSSLELGDSALYFCASSPILAGVRNEQFFGPGTRLTVL.